The clone carrying this TCR beta chain was detected many times. The sample belongs to a study of T cells in Graves' hyperthyroidism and ophthalmopathy. It was RNA transcripts that yielded the amplified TCR beta CDR3 regions. When the TCR CDR3 underwent first-round RT-PCR, the HTBI primer set was used. From the multiplex PCR reads, TCRdb called clonotypes with MiXCR, one entry per CDR3 protein. The sample contains approximately 400,000 distinct CDR3 sequences, more than 13% of which appear only once. V lost 4 bases to trimming and J lost 4 bases, with 12 bases between them. Germline values: CDR1 LGHDT, CDR2 YNNKEL (reference sequence). This CDR3 contains 14 residues.

This receptor was identified in a man in his forties or fifties with Graves' ophthalmopathy. The sequencing sample was made of blood. The chain recombines TRBV3-1 with TRBJ2-3; D is unresolved. Here the CDR3 DNA reads TGTGCCAGCAGCCGTCTGAGCACCGCAGATACGCAGTATTTT. It codes for CASSRLSTADTQYF.